Sequencing of this TCR beta chain was carried out in a study of cytomegalovirus exposure and HLA in healthy donors. Study background: An early release of data contained some 80 million unique TCRs, which came from HLA-typed donors. Of several hundred genotyped donors, about 80% grouped in the Caucasian-associated ancestry cluster. General study points: Reports indicate that TCR beta sequences accurately predicted the HLA-A and HLA-B alleles of most subjects. Reports indicated that the classifier achieved high specificity and sensitivity in diagnosing cytomegalovirus status.

The study ran its PCR with 60 Vbeta and 13 Jbeta primers. Sequencing used immunoSEQ multiplex PCR; TCRdb keeps in-frame clones, though not all of them. The sample lists some 180,000 clones, about 77% occurring once. A total of 15 residues make up the CDR3, ends included. Looked up from germline, CDR1 is MNHEY and CDR2 is SMNVEV (reference sequence). Comments on this clone: Its antigen is currently unknown. No DNA is shown, since the ends of the CDR3 on it are uncertain; the CDR3 is the one TCRdb lists.

Sequenced input: PBMCs. The rearrangement uses TRBV27 and TRBJ2-5; the table assigns TRBD1, which was not confirmed against the DNA. This TCR was recovered from a woman in her twenties or thirties in good health and CMV-seronegative. CDR3 residues: CASSTSGQGWETQYF.